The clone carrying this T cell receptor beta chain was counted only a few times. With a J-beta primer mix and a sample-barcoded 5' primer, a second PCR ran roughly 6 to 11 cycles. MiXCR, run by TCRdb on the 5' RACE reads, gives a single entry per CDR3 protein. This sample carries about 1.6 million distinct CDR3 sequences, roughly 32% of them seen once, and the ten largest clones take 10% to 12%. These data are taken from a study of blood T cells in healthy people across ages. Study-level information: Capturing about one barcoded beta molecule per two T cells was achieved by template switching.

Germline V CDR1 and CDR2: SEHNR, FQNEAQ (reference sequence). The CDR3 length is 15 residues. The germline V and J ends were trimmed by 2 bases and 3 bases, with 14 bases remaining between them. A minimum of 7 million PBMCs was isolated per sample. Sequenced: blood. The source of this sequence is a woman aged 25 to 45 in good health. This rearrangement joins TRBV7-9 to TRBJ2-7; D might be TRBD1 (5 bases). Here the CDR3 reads CASSLNTGPNYEQYF. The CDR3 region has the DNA TGTGCCAGCAGCTTAAACACAGGCCCGAACTACGAGCAGTACTTC.